The next 7 T cell receptor beta chains were all read from a single sample in a study of CXCR3-negative and CXCR3-positive naive CD8 T cells. Broader study findings: In CXCR3-positive naive cells, the TRB CDR3s were more hydrophobic than in CXCR3-negative naive cells.

Libraries of TRB cDNA were made by 5' RACE and carried UMIs. TCRdb reprocessed the 5' RACE reads and keeps a single row for each CDR3 protein, giving no DNA. This repertoire includes over 70,000 distinct CDR3 sequences. Their antigen targets remain unknown. Source material: naive CXCR3+ CD8+ T cells from blood. Regarding subset: CD45RO-CCR7+CD27+CD95- naive CD8+ T cells expressing CXCR3 (TNR3+). The receptor set was obtained from a human donor in good health. Some clones in this sample may be carry-over from other donors' samples.

The V call is TRBV4-2, the J call TRBJ1-2; TCRdb's D call, TRBD1, is unchecked because there is no DNA. The CDR3 is 13 residues long. Germline values: CDR1 LGHNA, CDR2 YNFKEQ. CDR3 loop: CASSQGQVSGYTF.

This rearrangement joins TRBV20-1 to TRBJ1-5; TCRdb's D call of TRBD1 is untestable without DNA. The CDR3 runs to 13 residues. Germline loops: CDR1 DFQATT, CDR2 SNEGSKA (reference sequence). This CDR3 is CSALTESNQPQHF.

The CDR3 sequence is CASRTGKYEQYF. The rearrangement uses TRBV6-5 and TRBJ2-7; TCRdb's assignment of TRBD1 cannot be checked, as there is no DNA. CDR3 length: 12 amino acids. Germline-derived CDR1 and CDR2 are MNHEY and SVGAGI.

The chain employs TRBV6-5 and TRBJ1-1. CDR1 MNHEY and CDR2 SVGAGI come from the germline V gene. The CDR3 length is 13 residues. CDR3 residues: CASSYNPDTEAFF.

This chain uses TRBV19 with TRBJ1-1; TCRdb's D gene call, TRBD1, goes unchecked for lack of DNA. The CDR3 extends over 14 amino acids. The germline gives CDR1 LNHDA, CDR2 SQIVND (reference sequence). The CDR3 loop reads CASNPGGYNTEAFF.

The chain has TRBV28 and TRBJ2-1. Germline values: CDR1 MDHEN, CDR2 SYDVKM. The CDR3 spans 11 residues. The CDR3 loop reads CASSSSGEQFF.

The rearrangement uses TRBV29-1 and TRBJ2-1; TCRdb proposes TRBD2, but this gene call is untestable without DNA. The CDR3 length is 15 residues. Per germline, CDR1 SQVTM and CDR2 ANQGSEA. The CDR3 loop is CSETGTSGGESEQFF.